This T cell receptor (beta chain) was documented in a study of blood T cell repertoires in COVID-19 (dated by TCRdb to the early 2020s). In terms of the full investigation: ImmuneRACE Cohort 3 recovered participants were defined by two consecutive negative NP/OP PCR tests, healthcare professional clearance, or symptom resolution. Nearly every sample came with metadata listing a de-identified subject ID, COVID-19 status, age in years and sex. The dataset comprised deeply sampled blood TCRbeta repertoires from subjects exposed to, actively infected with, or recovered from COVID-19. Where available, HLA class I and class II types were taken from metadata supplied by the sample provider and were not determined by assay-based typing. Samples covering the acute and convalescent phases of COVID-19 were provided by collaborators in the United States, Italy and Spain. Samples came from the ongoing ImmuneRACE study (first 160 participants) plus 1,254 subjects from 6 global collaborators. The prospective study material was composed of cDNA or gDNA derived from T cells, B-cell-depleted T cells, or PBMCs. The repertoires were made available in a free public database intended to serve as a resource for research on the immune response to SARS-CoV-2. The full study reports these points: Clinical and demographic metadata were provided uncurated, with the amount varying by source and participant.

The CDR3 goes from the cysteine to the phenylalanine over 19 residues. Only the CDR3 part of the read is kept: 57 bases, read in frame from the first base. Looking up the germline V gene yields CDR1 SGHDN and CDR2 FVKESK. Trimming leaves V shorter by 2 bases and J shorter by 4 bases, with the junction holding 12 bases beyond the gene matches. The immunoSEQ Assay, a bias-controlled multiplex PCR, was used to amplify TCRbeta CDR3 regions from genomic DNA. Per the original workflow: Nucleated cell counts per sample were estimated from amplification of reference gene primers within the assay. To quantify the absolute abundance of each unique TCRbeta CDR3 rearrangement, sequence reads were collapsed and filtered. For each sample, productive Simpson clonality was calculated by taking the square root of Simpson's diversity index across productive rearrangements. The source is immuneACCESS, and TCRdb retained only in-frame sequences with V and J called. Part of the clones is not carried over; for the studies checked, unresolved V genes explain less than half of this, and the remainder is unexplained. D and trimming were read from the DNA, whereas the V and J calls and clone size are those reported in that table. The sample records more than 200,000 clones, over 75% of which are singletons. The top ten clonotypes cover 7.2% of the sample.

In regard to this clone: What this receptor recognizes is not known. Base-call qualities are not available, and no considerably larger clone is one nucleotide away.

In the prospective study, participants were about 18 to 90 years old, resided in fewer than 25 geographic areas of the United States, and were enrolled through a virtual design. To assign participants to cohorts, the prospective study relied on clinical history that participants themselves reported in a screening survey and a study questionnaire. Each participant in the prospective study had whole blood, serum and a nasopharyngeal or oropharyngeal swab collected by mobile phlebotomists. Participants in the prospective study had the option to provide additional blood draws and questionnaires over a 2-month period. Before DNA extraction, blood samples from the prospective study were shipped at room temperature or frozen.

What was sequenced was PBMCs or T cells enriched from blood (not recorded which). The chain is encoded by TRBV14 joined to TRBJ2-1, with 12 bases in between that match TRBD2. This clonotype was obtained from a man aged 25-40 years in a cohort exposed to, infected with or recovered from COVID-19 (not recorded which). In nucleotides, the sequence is TGTGCCAGCAGCCAACAACGATTGACTAGCGGGAGACTGTACAATGAGCAGTTCTTC. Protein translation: CASSQQRLTSGRLYNEQFF. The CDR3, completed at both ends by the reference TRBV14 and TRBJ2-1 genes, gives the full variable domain EAGVTQFPSHSVIEKGQTVTLRCDPISGHDNLYWYRRVMGKEIKFLLHFVKESKQDESGMPNNRFLAERTGGTYSTLKVQPAELEDSGVYFCASSQQRLTSGRLYNEQFFGPGTRLTVL.